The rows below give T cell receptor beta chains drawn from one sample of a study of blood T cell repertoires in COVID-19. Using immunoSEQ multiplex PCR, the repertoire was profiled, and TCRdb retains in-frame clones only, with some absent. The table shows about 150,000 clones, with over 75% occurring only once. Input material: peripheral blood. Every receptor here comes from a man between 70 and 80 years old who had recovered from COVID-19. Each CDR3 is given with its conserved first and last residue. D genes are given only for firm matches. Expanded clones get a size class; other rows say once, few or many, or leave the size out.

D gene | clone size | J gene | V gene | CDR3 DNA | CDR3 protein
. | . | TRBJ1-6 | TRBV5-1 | TGCGCCAGCAGCTTGGCCAGACAGCCTGGATTTTCACCCCTCCACTTT | CASSLARQPGFSPLHF
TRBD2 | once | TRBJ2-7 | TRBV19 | TGTGCCAGTAGTAGCGGGAGGGCCTCCTACGAGCAGTACTTC | CASSSGRASYEQYF
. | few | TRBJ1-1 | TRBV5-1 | TGCGCCAGCAGCATAACAGGGTATGTTGGCACTGAAGCTTTCTTT | CASSITGYVGTEAFF
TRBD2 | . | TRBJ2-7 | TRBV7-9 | TGTGCCAGCAGCTTAGTATTCGGGACTAGCGGAGTCTACGAGCAGTACTTC | CASSLVFGTSGVYEQYF
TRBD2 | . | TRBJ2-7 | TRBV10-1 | TGCGCCAGCAGTGATGGTCGGGCGGGAGACGACGAGCAGTACTTC | CASSDGRAGDDEQYF
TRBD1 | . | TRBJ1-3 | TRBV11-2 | TGTGCCAGCAGCGCGCCGGGACAGGGCCGAAACACCATATATTTT | CASSAPGQGRNTIYF
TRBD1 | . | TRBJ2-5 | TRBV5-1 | TGCGCCAGCAGCCCCCAGGGGGCGAGGGAGACCCAGTACTTC | CASSPQGARETQYF
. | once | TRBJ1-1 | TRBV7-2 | TGTGCCACCTATACAGGGAACACTGAAGCTTTCTTT | CATYTGNTEAFF
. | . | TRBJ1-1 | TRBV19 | TGTGCCAGTAGTGCTGTGGATTGGCGGACTGAAGCTTTCTTT | CASSAVDWRTEAFF
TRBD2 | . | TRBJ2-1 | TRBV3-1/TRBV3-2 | TGTGCCAGCAGCCTCGGGACTAGCCTGCGTGTTGAGCAGTTCTTC | CASSLGTSLRVEQFF
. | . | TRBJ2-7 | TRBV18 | TGTGCCAGCTCACCCGGACGGGACACTTGGCACGAGCAGTACTTC | CASSPGRDTWHEQYF
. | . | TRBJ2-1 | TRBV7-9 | TGTGCCAGCAGGGGGCCACGTACTAGCTTCTACAATGAGCAGTTCTTC | CASRGPRTSFYNEQFF
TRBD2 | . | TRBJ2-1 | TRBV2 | TGTGCCAGCAGTCCATACGGGGGGGCGCGCAATGAGCAGTTCTTC | CASSPYGGARNEQFF
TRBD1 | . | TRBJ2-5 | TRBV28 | TGTGCCAGCAGTACCCCAGGGACAGCCCAAGAGACCCAGTACTTC | CASSTPGTAQETQYF
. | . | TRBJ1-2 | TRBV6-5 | TGTGCCAGCAGTTACTCGGTACAGACGGGCTACACCTTC | CASSYSVQTGYTF
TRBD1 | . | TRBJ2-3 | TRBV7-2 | TGTGCCAGCAGCCCGGGGGACAGGGGGCTCACAGATACGCAGTATTTT | CASSPGDRGLTDTQYF
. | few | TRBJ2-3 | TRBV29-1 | TGCAGCGTTGAAATGTGGGGACAAACCACAGATACGCAGTATTTT | CSVEMWGQTTDTQYF
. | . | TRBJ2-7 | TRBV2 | TGTGCCAGCGGAGGGGACTTTCACGAGCAGTACTTC | CASGGDFHEQYF
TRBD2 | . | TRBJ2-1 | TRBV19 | TGTGCCAGTAATCCTAGCGGGAGTTTTGGTGAGCAGTTCTTC | CASNPSGSFGEQFF
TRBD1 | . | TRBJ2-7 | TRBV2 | TGTGCCAGCAGTGCCCAGGACAGGGAGACCTACGAGCAGTACTTC | CASSAQDRETYEQYF
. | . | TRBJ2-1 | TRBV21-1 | TGTGCCAGCTGCGCCCCTCTAGCGGGAGAGGTTAGTAAGTCCTACAATGAGCAGTTCTTC | CASCAPLAGEVSKSYNEQFF
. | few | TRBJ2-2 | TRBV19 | TGTGCCAGTAGTATGGGCAGCCCCACCGGGGAGCTGTTTTTT | CASSMGSPTGELFF
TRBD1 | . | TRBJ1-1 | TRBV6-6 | TGTGCCAGCAGACAGGGGGAAACGAACACTGAAGCTTTCTTT | CASRQGETNTEAFF
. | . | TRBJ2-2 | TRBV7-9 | TGTGCCAGCGTTTTTAGCGGAGGCACCGGGGAGCTGTTTTTT | CASVFSGGTGELFF
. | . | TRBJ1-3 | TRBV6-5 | TGTGCCAGCATCCAGGGTGTCTCTGGAAACACCATATATTTT | CASIQGVSGNTIYF
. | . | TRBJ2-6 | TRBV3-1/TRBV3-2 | TGTGCCAGCAGCCATTCGACTGGCGTCCTGACTTTC | CASSHSTGVLTF
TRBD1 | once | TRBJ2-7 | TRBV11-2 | TGTGCCAGCAGCTTTTCCGGGACAGGGCATCTCGAGCAGTACTTC | CASSFSGTGHLEQYF
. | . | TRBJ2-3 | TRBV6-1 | TGTGCCAGCAGTGAAACTACAGGGTTCTTTGAAGATACGCAGTATTTT | CASSETTGFFEDTQYF
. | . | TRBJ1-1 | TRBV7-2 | TGTGCCAGCAGCTTCCTACTGGCTTTCGCGGGCACTGAAGCTTTCTTT | CASSFLLAFAGTEAFF
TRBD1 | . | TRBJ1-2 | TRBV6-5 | TGTGCCAGCAGTTTCTCCGGGACAGGGGGCGGCGGCTACACCTTC | CASSFSGTGGGGYTF
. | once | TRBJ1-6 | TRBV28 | TGTGCCAGCAGTTTCTTTAATTCACCCCTCCACTTT | CASSFFNSPLHF
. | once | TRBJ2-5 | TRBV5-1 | TGCGCCAGCACCAAGGGAGCGGACCAAGAGACCCAGTACTTC | CASTKGADQETQYF
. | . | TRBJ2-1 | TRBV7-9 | TGTGCCAGCAGCCCTCATCTCAACCTCAGGGGCCCCCATAACAATGAGCAGTTCTTC | CASSPHLNLRGPHNNEQFF
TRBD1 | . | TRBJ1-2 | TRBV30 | TGTGCCTGGAGTATAGGGGGCGGCTATGGCTACACCTTC | CAWSIGGGYGYTF
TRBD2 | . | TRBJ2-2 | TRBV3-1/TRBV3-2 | TGTGCCAGCAGCCCAAGCGGGAGAGGGGAGCTGTTTTTT | CASSPSGRGELFF
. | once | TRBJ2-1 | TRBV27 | TGTGCCAGCAATCCACTAGGACCCACCTACAATGAGCAGTTCTTC | CASNPLGPTYNEQFF
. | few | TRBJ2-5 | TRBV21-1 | TGTGCCAGCAGGTCGGACTGCAAACAAGAGACCCAGTACTTC | CASRSDCKQETQYF
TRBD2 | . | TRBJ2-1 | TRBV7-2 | TGTGCCAGCAGCCCTAGCGGGAGGGCGTGGAATGAGCAGTTCTTC | CASSPSGRAWNEQFF
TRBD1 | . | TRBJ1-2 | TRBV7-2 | TGTGCCAGCAGCTTCGGGACAGGGATAAACTATGGCTACACCTTC | CASSFGTGINYGYTF
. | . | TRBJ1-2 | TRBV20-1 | TGCAGTGCTACGGGAACTTATGGCTACACCTTC | CSATGTYGYTF
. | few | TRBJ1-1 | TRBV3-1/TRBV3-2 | TGTGCCAGCAGCCAAGGTCTCGTGAACACTGAAGCTTTCTTT | CASSQGLVNTEAFF
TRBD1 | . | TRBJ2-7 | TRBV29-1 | TGCAGCGTTTCCCCTACCTCGACAGGGGGCGAGCAGTACTTC | CSVSPTSTGGEQYF
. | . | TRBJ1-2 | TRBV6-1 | TGTGCCAGCAGTGAATTTGTACAGGCCTATGGCTACACCTTC | CASSEFVQAYGYTF
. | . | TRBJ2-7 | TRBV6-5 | TGTGCCAGCGGCCACACCCTAGAAAATCAAGAGCAGTACTTC | CASGHTLENQEQYF
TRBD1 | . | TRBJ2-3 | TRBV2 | TGTGCCAGCAGCCTCGGACAGGGGGCGAGAGATACGCAGTATTTT | CASSLGQGARDTQYF
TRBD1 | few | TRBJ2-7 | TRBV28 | TGTGCCAGCACTACCCCGGGACAGGGCTCCTACGAGCAGTACTTC | CASTTPGQGSYEQYF
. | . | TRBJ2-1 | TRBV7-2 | TGTGCCAGCAGCTCGGACCGGGACTCGTTCAATGAGCAGTTCTTC | CASSSDRDSFNEQFF
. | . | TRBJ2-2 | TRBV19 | TGTGCCAGTATTAGGGGTATGGGCGGGGAGCTGTTTTTT | CASIRGMGGELFF
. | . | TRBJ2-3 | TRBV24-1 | TGTGCCACCAGTGCCGCAGGGAGCACAGATACGCAGTATTTT | CATSAAGSTDTQYF